This T cell receptor beta chain was sequenced during a study of blood T cell repertoires in COVID-19. There are 14 residues in the CDR3. CDR1 and CDR2 (germline): SGHTA, FQGNSA. Trimming removed 4 bases from V and 7 bases from J, with 13 bases in between. Across about two dozen US areas, participants ranged in age from roughly 18 to 89 years. The authors' processing: Estimation of nucleated cell counts was performed using reference gene primer amplification. Sequenced by immunoSEQ multiplex PCR; TCRdb stores in-frame clones only, minus some. The V and J calls and clone size are taken from that table; D and trimming were inferred from the DNA. The sample contains approximately 170,000 clones, less than 85% of which appear only once.

The sequence was obtained from a woman aged 45 to 65 who had recovered from COVID-19. The sample taken for sequencing was PBMCs or T cells enriched from blood (not recorded which). The genes are TRBV7-2 and TRBJ2-2, with D possibly TRBD1 on 6 matching bases. This chain's CDR3 is CASSSQRGIGELFF. CDR3 nucleotides: TGTGCCAGCAGCTCCCAGAGGGGGATCGGGGAGCTGTTTTTT.